Listed below are T cell receptor beta chains from one sample, sequenced in a study of blood T cell repertoires in COVID-19. Libraries were prepared by immunoSEQ multiplex PCR; TCRdb keeps only in-frame clonotypes and omits some of them. The sample includes about 120,000 clones, about 79% seen only once; the top ten take over 2%. The specimen sequenced was peripheral blood. These receptors were obtained from a man between 70 and 80 years old with acute or convalescent COVID-19. Each CDR3 is given with its conserved first and last residue. The order of the fields is clone size, V gene, J gene, CDR3 length, D gene, CDR3 protein, CDR3 DNA. D genes are given only for firm matches. Not every row has a clone size; where given, it reads once, few, many or a size class.

NA	TRBV18	TRBJ1-1	15	TRBD1	CASSLRQGMSTEAFF	TGTGCCAGCTCACTGAGACAGGGCATGAGCACTGAAGCTTTCTTT
NA	TRBV21-1	TRBJ2-7	14	NA	CASSASGGLHEQYF	TGTGCCAGCAGCGCTAGCGGGGGGTTACACGAGCAGTACTTC
NA	TRBV9	TRBJ2-7	14	NA	CASSVDGSSYEQYF	TGTGCCAGCAGCGTAGATGGGAGCTCCTACGAGCAGTACTTC
NA	TRBV6-2/TRBV6-3	TRBJ2-3	16	TRBD2	CASSYQAGVDTDTQYF	TGTGCCAGCAGTTACCAAGCGGGAGTAGACACAGATACGCAGTATTTT
few	TRBV21-1	TRBJ2-7	15	NA	CASSSRLEAPYEQYF	TGTGCCAGCAGCTCCCGACTAGAGGCCCCCTACGAGCAGTACTTC
NA	TRBV5-8	TRBJ2-1	15	TRBD2	CASSPPGGSDNEQFF	TGTGCCAGCAGCCCCCCGGGGGGAAGCGACAATGAGCAGTTCTTC
NA	TRBV25-1	TRBJ2-7	13	TRBD1	CASTPGQSYEQYF	TGTGCCAGCACTCCGGGACAGAGCTACGAGCAGTACTTC
NA	TRBV7-9	TRBJ2-1	17	NA	CASSLPSSGVSYNEQFF	TGTGCCAGCAGCCTGCCGTCCTCGGGGGTTTCCTACAATGAGCAGTTCTTC
NA	TRBV30	TRBJ1-3	10	NA	CAWSQNTIYF	TGTGCCTGGAGCCAAAACACCATATATTTT
NA	TRBV15	TRBJ1-2	14	TRBD1	CATSKQQGAYGYTF	TGTGCCACCAGCAAACAACAGGGGGCCTATGGCTACACCTTC
once	TRBV7-2	TRBJ1-2	13	NA	CASSLDRGGGYTF	TGTGCCAGCAGCTTAGATCGGGGTGGCGGCTACACCTTC
NA	TRBV14	TRBJ1-1	14	TRBD1	CASSQSQGATEAFF	TGTGCCAGCAGCCAATCCCAGGGGGCTACTGAAGCTTTCTTT
NA	TRBV2	TRBJ2-5	17	TRBD2	CASSDIVLAGDPETQYF	TGTGCCAGCAGTGACATTGTACTAGCGGGGGACCCCGAGACCCAGTACTTC
NA	TRBV6-5	TRBJ1-1	15	TRBD1	CASSPDRGENTEAFF	TGTGCCAGCAGCCCGGACAGGGGGGAGAACACTGAAGCTTTCTTT
NA	TRBV7-2	TRBJ2-3	15	TRBD1	CASSLEPDRGDTQYF	TGTGCCAGCAGCTTAGAGCCCGACAGGGGTGATACGCAGTATTTT
NA	TRBV6-2/TRBV6-3	TRBJ1-5	17	TRBD1	CASSYSGTGYSNQPQHF	TGTGCCAGCAGTTACTCCGGGACAGGGTATAGCAATCAGCCCCAGCATTTT
NA	TRBV30	TRBJ1-1	15	TRBD1	CAWAPRDRENTEAFF	TGTGCCTGGGCGCCCCGGGACAGGGAAAACACTGAAGCTTTCTTT
NA	TRBV7-6	TRBJ1-3	15	NA	CASSRSRSSGNTIYF	TGTGCCAGCAGCCGCAGCCGGAGCTCTGGAAACACCATATATTTT
NA	TRBV27	TRBJ1-2	13	NA	CASSLWAHYGYTF	TGTGCCAGCAGTTTGTGGGCTCACTATGGCTACACCTTC
NA	TRBV7-2	TRBJ1-2	12	NA	CASSPRGYGYTF	TGTGCCAGCAGCCCTAGAGGCTATGGCTACACCTTC
few	TRBV29-1	TRBJ2-2	13	NA	CSVDRGYTGELFF	TGCAGCGTTGACAGGGGATACACCGGGGAGCTGTTTTTT
NA	TRBV12-5	TRBJ2-1	17	TRBD1	CASGSRTGWGHKNEQFF	TGTGCTAGTGGTTCCCGGACAGGGTGGGGACATAAGAATGAGCAGTTCTTC
once	TRBV4-3	TRBJ1-6	16	TRBD1	CASSQDGTGGNSPLHF	TGCGCCAGCAGCCAGGACGGGACAGGGGGTAATTCACCCCTCCACTTT
NA	TRBV2	TRBJ2-5	14	TRBD1	CASSERDRQETQYF	TGTGCCAGCAGTGAGAGGGACAGACAAGAGACCCAGTACTTC
NA	TRBV27	TRBJ1-5	9	NA	CARWQPQHF	TGTGCCCGGTGGCAGCCCCAGCATTTT
NA	TRBV5-1	TRBJ1-3	14	NA	CASSLDHSGNTIYF	TGCGCCAGCAGCCTAGACCACTCTGGAAACACCATATATTTT
NA	TRBV21-1	TRBJ1-2	20	NA	CASSKSRGGSFRETDYGYTF	TGTGCCAGCAGCAAATCCAGGGGAGGGTCTTTCCGGGAAACTGACTATGGCTACACCTTC
NA	TRBV18	TRBJ1-3	17	NA	CASSPPNRAGPGNTIYF	TGTGCCAGCTCACCACCTAATCGGGCAGGGCCCGGAAACACCATATATTTT
NA	TRBV18	TRBJ2-3	14	NA	CASSPPRGTDTQYF	TGTGCCAGCTCACCCCCGCGGGGCACAGATACGCAGTATTTT
NA	TRBV9	TRBJ2-7	14	TRBD1	CASSAGDRAYEQYF	TGTGCCAGCAGCGCGGGGGACAGGGCCTACGAGCAGTACTTC
NA	TRBV2	TRBJ2-5	13	NA	CASSPRGGETQYF	TGTGCCAGCAGTCCAAGGGGGGGGGAGACCCAGTACTTC
NA	TRBV4-3	TRBJ1-3	13	NA	CASSQHSGNTIYF	TGCGCCAGCAGCCAACATTCTGGAAACACCATATATTTT
NA	TRBV9	TRBJ1-3	18	TRBD1	CASSVATGTGFGGNTIYF	TGTGCCAGCAGCGTAGCTACGGGGACAGGGTTCGGTGGAAACACCATATATTTT
NA	TRBV2	TRBJ1-4	15	TRBD1	CASTGQGSWSEKLFF	TGTGCCAGCACCGGACAGGGGAGTTGGAGTGAAAAACTGTTTTTT
few	TRBV28	TRBJ1-2	13	TRBD1	CASSYAWDRGNTF	TGTGCCAGCAGTTACGCGTGGGACAGGGGGAACACCTTC
NA	TRBV5-1	TRBJ2-7	15	TRBD2	CASSHPEGGSYEQYF	TGCGCCAGCAGCCATCCTGAGGGAGGGTCCTACGAGCAGTACTTC
NA	TRBV18	TRBJ2-2	20	TRBD2	CASSPDLTSGGFANTGELFF	TGTGCCAGCTCACCAGATTTGACTAGCGGGGGTTTCGCGAACACCGGGGAGCTGTTTTTT
NA	TRBV19	TRBJ1-1	14	NA	CASARQEIYTEAFF	TGTGCCAGTGCAAGACAGGAGATATACACTGAAGCTTTCTTT
NA	TRBV10-3	TRBJ1-2	15	NA	CAISEEQGFRGGYTF	TGTGCCATCAGTGAGGAACAGGGTTTTAGAGGTGGCTACACCTTC
few	TRBV11-3	TRBJ2-1	15	TRBD2	CASNSGTSEGNEQFF	TGTGCCAGCAACTCCGGGACTAGCGAGGGCAATGAGCAGTTCTTC
once	TRBV20-1	TRBJ1-2	12	NA	CSASTIDYGYTF	TGCAGTGCCAGTACAATTGACTATGGCTACACCTTC
NA	TRBV9	TRBJ1-6	15	NA	CASSVHSSYNSPLHF	TGTGCCAGCAGCGTCCATAGCTCCTATAATTCACCCCTCCACTTT
NA	TRBV6-5	TRBJ1-1	14	NA	CASSKQGMNTEAFF	TGTGCCAGCAGTAAGCAGGGCATGAACACTGAAGCTTTCTTT
NA	TRBV11-3	TRBJ2-3	17	TRBD1	CASSPGQGARGTDTQYF	TGTGCCAGCAGCCCCGGACAGGGGGCCCGTGGCACAGATACGCAGTATTTT
NA	TRBV5-4	TRBJ2-3	15	NA	CASSLAPQHTDTQYF	TGTGCCAGCAGCTTGGCCCCACAACACACAGATACGCAGTATTTT
NA	TRBV2	TRBJ1-5	14	TRBD1	CASKSRGFDQPQHF	TGTGCCAGCAAGTCCAGGGGGTTCGATCAGCCCCAGCATTTT
NA	TRBV25-1	TRBJ1-1	15	TRBD1	CASSDHTGGVTEAFF	TGTGCCAGCAGTGATCACACAGGGGGGGTCACTGAAGCTTTCTTT
NA	TRBV4-3	TRBJ1-2	15	NA	CASSQVAAEFYGYTF	TGCGCCAGCAGCCAAGTGGCGGCAGAGTTCTATGGCTACACCTTC
NA	TRBV3-1/TRBV3-2	TRBJ2-3	15	TRBD2	CASSLLPVAGDTQYF	TGTGCCAGCAGCCTCCTCCCTGTAGCGGGGGATACGCAGTATTTT
NA	TRBV5-5	TRBJ1-2	15	TRBD1	CASSPIQGAGYGYTF	TGTGCCAGCAGCCCGATACAGGGGGCGGGATATGGCTACACCTTC
NA	TRBV12-3/TRBV12-4	TRBJ2-7	13	TRBD1	CASSIMGQGAKYF	TGTGCCAGCAGTATCATGGGACAGGGGGCGAAGTACTTC
NA	TRBV7-3	TRBJ2-2	15	NA	CASSLLGGNTGELFF	TGTGCCAGCAGCTTACTCGGGGGAAACACCGGGGAGCTGTTTTTT
NA	TRBV7-2	TRBJ2-7	14	TRBD1	CASSPAQGAGEQYF	TGTGCCAGCAGCCCGGCACAGGGGGCGGGGGAGCAGTACTTC
NA	TRBV7-2	TRBJ1-1	16	NA	CASSSPLAGVNTEAFF	TGTGCCAGCAGCTCCCCTCTTGCAGGGGTTAACACTGAAGCTTTCTTT
few	TRBV7-2	TRBJ1-2	15	TRBD1	CASSLRQGRNYGYTF	TGTGCCAGCAGCTTAAGACAGGGCCGTAACTATGGCTACACCTTC
NA	TRBV4-2	TRBJ2-5	16	TRBD1	CASSQNPTGGQETQYF	TGTGCCAGCAGCCAAAATCCTACAGGGGGCCAAGAGACCCAGTACTTC
few	TRBV4-3	TRBJ1-4	16	NA	CASSQDGGRGWEKLFF	TGCGCCAGCAGCCAAGATGGCGGCAGGGGTTGGGAAAAACTGTTTTTT